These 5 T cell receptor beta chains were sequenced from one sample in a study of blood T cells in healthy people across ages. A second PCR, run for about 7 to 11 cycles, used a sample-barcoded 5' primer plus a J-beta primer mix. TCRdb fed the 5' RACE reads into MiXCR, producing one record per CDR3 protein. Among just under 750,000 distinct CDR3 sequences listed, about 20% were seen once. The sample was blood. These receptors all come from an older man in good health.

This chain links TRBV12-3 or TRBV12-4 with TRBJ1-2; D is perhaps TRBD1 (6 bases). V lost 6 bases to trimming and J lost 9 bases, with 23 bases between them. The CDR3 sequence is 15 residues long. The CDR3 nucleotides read TGTGCCAGCAGGGAGGGGATTATCAGGGGAAGAAGCTACACCTTC. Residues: CASREGIIRGRSYTF.

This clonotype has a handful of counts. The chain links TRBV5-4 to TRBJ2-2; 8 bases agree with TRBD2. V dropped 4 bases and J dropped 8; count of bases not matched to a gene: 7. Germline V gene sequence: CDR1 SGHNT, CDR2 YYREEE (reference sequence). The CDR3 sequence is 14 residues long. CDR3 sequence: CASSRGLDTGELFF. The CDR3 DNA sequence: TGTGCCAGCAGCCGGGGACTAGATACTGGGGAGCTGTTTTTT.

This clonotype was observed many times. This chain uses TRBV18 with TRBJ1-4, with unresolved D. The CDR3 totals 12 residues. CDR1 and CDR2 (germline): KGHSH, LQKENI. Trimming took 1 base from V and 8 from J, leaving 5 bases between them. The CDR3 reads CASSPLGEKLFF. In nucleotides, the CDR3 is TGTGCCAGCTCACCACTCGGGGAAAAACTGTTTTTT.

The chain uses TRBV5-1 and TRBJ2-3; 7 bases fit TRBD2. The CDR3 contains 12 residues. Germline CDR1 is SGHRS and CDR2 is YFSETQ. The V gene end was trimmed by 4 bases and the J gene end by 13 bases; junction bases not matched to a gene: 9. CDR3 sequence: CASSNDLGGEYF. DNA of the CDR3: TGCGCCAGCAGCAACGACTTGGGGGGGGAGTATTTT.

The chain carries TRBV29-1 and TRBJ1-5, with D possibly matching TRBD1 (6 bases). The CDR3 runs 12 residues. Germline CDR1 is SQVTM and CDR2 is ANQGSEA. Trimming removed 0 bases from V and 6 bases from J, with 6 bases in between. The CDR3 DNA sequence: TGCAGCGTTGAAGAAGGGGGTCAGCCCCAGCATTTT. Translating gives CSVEEGGQPQHF.